Following are 24 T cell receptor beta chains from one sample sequenced in a study of CD8+ T cells in alopecia areata. Reverse transcribed after extraction, RNA yielded cDNA as the sequencing template. Clones were read by immunoSEQ multiplex PCR, and TCRdb kept only the in-frame ones, dropping some. The sample has hundreds of thousands of clones; around 62% are singletons. The sequencing here drew on CD4+ T cells sorted from blood, taken at week 0. These receptors all come from a human donor with alopecia areata.

The V call is TRBV9, the J call TRBJ2-5, with 9 bases aligning to TRBD2. V lost 0 bases and J lost 5; bases outside the gene matches: 2. The CDR3 extends over 14 amino acids. Germline loops: CDR1 SGDLS, CDR2 YYNGEE. The CDR3 DNA reads as TGTGCCAGCAGCGTAGGAACTAGCGGGGAGACCCAGTACTTC. This encodes CASSVGTSGETQYF.

The J gene is TRBJ1-4, the V gene TRBV30; 8 bases agree with TRBD1. Germline trimming cut 2 bases from V and 8 bases from J; bases unmatched to any gene: 7. CDR3 size: 14 residues. Germline CDR1 GTSNPN, CDR2 SVGIG (reference sequence). The CDR3 sequence is CAWSHDRGGEKLFF. CDR3 DNA sequence: TGTGCCTGGAGTCACGACAGGGGAGGGGAAAAACTGTTTTTT.

This chain connects TRBV29-1 to TRBJ2-1; D might be TRBD1 (6 bases). Germline CDR1 reads SQVTM; CDR2 reads ANQGSEA. The CDR3 sequence is 13 residues long. The ends were cut back, 4 bases at V and 1 base at J, with 8 bases in the middle. The CDR3 bases are TGCAGCGTTGCCGGACAGTCCTACAATGAGCAGTTCTTC. This translates into CSVAGQSYNEQFF.

This chain's CDR3 is CASSGGSSYNSPLHF. The CDR3 DNA follows: TGTGCCAGCAGCGGTGGAAGCTCCTATAATTCACCCCTCCACTTT. The chain has TRBV9 and TRBJ1-6; D unresolved. In germline, CDR1 is SGDLS, CDR2 YYNGEE. This CDR3 region has 15 residues. Trimming cost V 3 bases and J 0 bases, with 7 bases left between them.

This clone was detected ten times or more. The CDR3 sequence is CASSPNLGGNYGYTF. The CDR3 bases are TGTGCCAGCAGCCCCAATCTGGGGGGGAACTATGGCTACACCTTC. This chain links TRBV6-1 with TRBJ1-2, with D perhaps matching TRBD1 (5 bases). The CDR3 runs 15 residues. The V gene lost 6 bases and the J gene lost 2 bases, with 16 bases spanning the gap. Germline CDR1 and CDR2: MNHNS and SASEGT.

The V gene is TRBV27, the J gene TRBJ1-6, with D maybe TRBD1 (5 bases). CDR1 is MNHEY, CDR2 SMNVEV, per germline (reference sequence). V was clipped by 5 bases and J by 8 bases, with 16 bases between them. This CDR3 is 15 amino acids long. The DNA of the CDR3 is TGTGCCAGCAGTCACTTGACAGCCGTGGATTCACCCCTCCACTTT. Protein product: CASSHLTAVDSPLHF.

The CDR3, as DNA: TGTGCCACCAGCAGATCGGGGAACGGCTACACCTTC. It yields the protein CATSRSGNGYTF. The V call is TRBV15, the J call TRBJ1-2; D remains unclear. CDR3 length: 12 residues. CDR1 and CDR2 from the germline V gene are LNHNV and YYDKDF (reference sequence). Trimming removed 2 bases from V and 8 bases from J, with 9 bases in between.

This chain links TRBV7-3 with TRBJ2-1; D is undetermined. CDR1 is SGHTA, CDR2 FQGTGA, per germline. CDR3 size: 13 residues. Trimming took off 0 bases at V and 6 bases at J, with 6 bases between the two ends. The CDR3 DNA is TGTGCCAGCAGCTTAACTAGATCCAATGAGCAGTTCTTC. Protein sequence: CASSLTRSNEQFF.

V is TRBV4-1 and J is TRBJ2-7; D may be TRBD1 or TRBD2 (5 bases each). The CDR3 contains 12 residues. The V gene lost 1 base and the J gene lost 5 bases, with 6 bases spanning the gap. From germline, CDR1 is MGHRA and CDR2 YSYEKL. CDR3 loop: CASSQVGDEQYF. The CDR3 DNA follows: TGCGCCAGCAGCCAAGTGGGGGACGAGCAGTACTTC.

The J gene is TRBJ2-7, the V gene TRBV30, with TRBD1 matching 7 bases. CDR1 is GTSNPN and CDR2 is SVGIG in the germline V gene (reference sequence). This CDR3 spans 12 amino acids. V gave up 7 bases and J gave up 2 bases; unmatched junction bases: 5. CDR3 bases: TGTGCCTTGGGACAGCAAGCCTACGAGCAGTACTTC. The encoded protein is CALGQQAYEQYF.

V usage is TRBV5-1 and J usage is TRBJ2-5; D uncertain. Germline CDR1 is SGHRS and CDR2 is YFSETQ. Deletions cut 0 bases from V and 3 bases from J, with 9 bases between. This CDR3 is built from 14 residues. As DNA, the CDR3 is TGCGCCAGCAGCTTGGCCGTTTCTGAAGAGACCCAGTACTTC. Protein product: CASSLAVSEETQYF.

J is TRBJ2-2 and V is TRBV29-1; D gene ambiguous. The V gene lost 5 bases and the J gene lost 3 bases, with 7 bases spanning the gap. The CDR3 covers 12 residues. The germline gives CDR1 SQVTM, CDR2 ANQGSEA. CDR3 region: CSVRRYTGELFF. The CDR3, as DNA: TGCAGCGTTCGTAGGTACACCGGGGAGCTGTTTTTT.

The chain has TRBV9 and TRBJ2-7; D uncertain. The V end lost 0 bases, the J end lost 3 bases, and 7 bases lay between the germline ends. Germline CDR1 is SGDLS and CDR2 is YYNGEE. The CDR3 extends over 13 amino acids. CDR3 in DNA: TGTGCCAGCAGCGTAGCAGATTACTACGAGCAGTACTTC. This gives the protein CASSVADYYEQYF.

The CDR3 bases are TGTGCCAGCAGCTTAGGTTCCAGGGGGCGAGAGACCCAGTACTTC. Protein sequence: CASSLGSRGRETQYF. The gene calls are TRBV11-2 and TRBJ2-5; 8 bases align to TRBD1. The germline V gene encodes CDR1 SGHAT and CDR2 FQNNGV. This CDR3 is 15 amino acids long. V was pared by 1 base and J by 4 bases, with 5 bases of the junction left unmatched.

This clone was counted once. The J gene is TRBJ1-6, the V gene TRBV4-1, with 8 nucleotides matching TRBD1. This CDR3 has 13 residues. J was trimmed by 10 bases and V by 5 bases; bases with no gene match: 4. CDR1 MGHRA and CDR2 YSYEKL come from the germline V gene. The chain's CDR3 is CASSRQGLSPLHF. The DNA for the CDR3 is TGCGCCAGCAGCAGACAGGGGCTATCACCCCTCCACTTT.

This clone was seen more than once but under ten times. This chain uses TRBV6-5 with TRBJ1-1; D remains unclear. Germline V gene lookup returns CDR1 MNHEY and CDR2 SVGAGI. V lost 0 bases and J lost 7, with 9 bases in between. The length of the CDR3 is 13 residues. The CDR3 here is CASSYSMVGEAFF. In DNA, the CDR3 is TGTGCCAGCAGTTACTCGATGGTGGGTGAAGCTTTCTTT.

This CDR3 is CASSPASGFKVLEETQYF. The CDR3 DNA is TGCGCCAGCAGTCCGGCGTCGGGGTTTAAGGTGCTGGAAGAGACCCAGTACTTC. V usage is TRBV23-1 and J usage is TRBJ2-5, with D tentatively TRBD2 (5 bases). TRBV23-1 counts as an open reading frame of uncertain function. The V end was cut by 4 bases, the J end by 3 bases, with 24 bases between. The CDR3 has 18 residues.

This clone has more than one count but fewer than ten. V is TRBV19 and J is TRBJ1-1; D not resolved. The germline V gene has CDR1 LNHDA and CDR2 SQIVND (reference sequence). CDR3 length equals 13 residues. V lost 6 bases and J lost 4, with 12 bases in between. The CDR3 is CASSPNQGTEAFF. CDR3 DNA sequence: TGTGCCAGTAGCCCGAACCAAGGCACTGAAGCTTTCTTT.

The chain is built from TRBV9 and TRBJ1-2; 9 nucleotides align to TRBD1. This CDR3 region has 15 residues. The junction had 3 bases not matched to a gene; V was cut back by 1 base and J by 2 bases. Germline V CDR1 and CDR2: SGDLS, YYNGEE. The CDR3 DNA reads as TGTGCCAGCAGCGTACCCGGGACAGGGAACTATGGCTACACCTTC. Translated, it gives CASSVPGTGNYGYTF.

The chain has TRBV6-1 and TRBJ1-6, with 7 bases identical to TRBD1. From germline, CDR1 is MNHNS and CDR2 SASEGT. CDR3 length: 15 amino acids. V was pared by 7 bases and J by 7 bases, with 10 bases of the junction left unmatched. Here the CDR3 DNA reads TGTGCCAGCAACCCCAAACAGGGGCCGAATTCACCCCTCCACTTT. Translation: CASNPKQGPNSPLHF.

The J gene is TRBJ1-6, the V gene TRBV19; 11 bases are shared with TRBD1. Germline lookup yields CDR1 LNHDA and CDR2 SQIVND (reference sequence). The CDR3 length is 14 residues. V gave up 3 bases and J gave up 9 bases; unmatched junction bases: 1. CDR3 sequence reads: CASSMGQGGSPLHF. CDR3 bases: TGTGCCAGTAGTATGGGACAGGGGGGTTCACCCCTCCACTTT. The whole variable domain, filled in from reference TRBV19 and TRBJ1-6, reads DGGITQSPKYLFRKEGQNVTLSCEQNLNHDAMYWYRQDPGQGLRLIYYSQIVNDFQKGDIAEGYSVSREKKESFPLTVTSAQKNPTAFYLCASSMGQGGSPLHFGNGTRLTVT.

J is TRBJ1-5 and V is TRBV27, with D tentatively TRBD1 (6 bases). Trimming removed 3 bases from V and 2 bases from J, with 11 bases in between. CDR3 length: 15 amino acids. CDR1 MNHEY and CDR2 SMNVEV come from the germline V gene (reference sequence). CDR3 coding DNA: TGTGCCAGCAGTTTTACCCGACAGGGCAATCAGCCCCAGCATTTT. It specifies CASSFTRQGNQPQHF.

V usage is TRBV30 and J usage is TRBJ2-7; D gene ambiguous. Germline V CDR1 and CDR2: GTSNPN, SVGIG (reference sequence). The CDR3 is made up of 14 amino acids. V was shortened by 0 bases and J by 2 bases, with 11 bases between the two germline ends. The CDR3, as DNA: TGTGCCTGGAGTGTTGACGGAAGAGCCTACGAGCAGTACTTC. As protein: CAWSVDGRAYEQYF.

The rearrangement links TRBV27 to TRBJ1-6, with D possibly matching TRBD1 (5 bases). Germline V lookup: CDR1 MNHEY, CDR2 SMNVEV (reference sequence). The ends were cut back, 5 bases at V and 4 bases at J, with 24 bases in the middle. The CDR3 contains 19 residues. CDR3 sequence: CASSPTKLRGFIYNSPLHF. As DNA, the CDR3 is TGTGCCAGCAGTCCCACCAAGTTGAGGGGCTTCATTTATAATTCACCCCTCCACTTT.